A single T cell receptor beta chain is shown here with its context. Here immunoSEQ multiplex PCR was the method, and the copy in TCRdb shows in-frame clones only, minus some. Of some 35,000 clones in the sample, over 60% were seen once. The CDR3 runs to 12 residues. CDR1 is SGHTA and CDR2 is FQGTGA in the germline V gene. The V end was cut by 4 bases, the J end by 6 bases, with 10 bases between. The data belong to a study of OX40 agonist ivuxolimab in advanced cancers. The origin of this receptor is an adult with an advanced solid tumor such as melanoma, head and neck, liver or kidney cancer. The J gene is TRBJ2-7, the V gene TRBV7-3; D is unresolved. The sequenced sample was CD4+ or CD8+ T cells sorted from blood, obtained in a trial of the OX40 agonist ivuxolimab. This CDR3 reads CASSSGPVEQYF. The CDR3, as DNA: TGTGCCAGCAGCTCGGGCCCCGTCGAGCAGTACTTC.